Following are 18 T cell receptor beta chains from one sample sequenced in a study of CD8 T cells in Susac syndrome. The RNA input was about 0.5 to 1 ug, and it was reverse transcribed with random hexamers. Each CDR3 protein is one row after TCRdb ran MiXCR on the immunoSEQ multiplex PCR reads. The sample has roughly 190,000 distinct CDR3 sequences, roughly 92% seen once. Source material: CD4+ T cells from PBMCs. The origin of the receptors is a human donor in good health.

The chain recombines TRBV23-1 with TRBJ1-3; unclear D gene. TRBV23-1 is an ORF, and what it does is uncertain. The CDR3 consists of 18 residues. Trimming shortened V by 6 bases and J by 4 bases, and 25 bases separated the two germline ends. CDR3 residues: CASSLTPYRPKGGNTIYF. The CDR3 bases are TGCGCCAGCAGCCTTACACCCTATCGACCCAAAGGGGGAAACACCATATATTTT.

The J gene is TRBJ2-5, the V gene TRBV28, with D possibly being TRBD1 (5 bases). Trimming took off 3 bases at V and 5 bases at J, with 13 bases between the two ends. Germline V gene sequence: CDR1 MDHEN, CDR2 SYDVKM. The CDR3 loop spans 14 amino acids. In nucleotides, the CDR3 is TGTGCCAGCAGTTTCGCAGGGTTGAGGGAGACCCAGTACTTC. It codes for CASSFAGLRETQYF.

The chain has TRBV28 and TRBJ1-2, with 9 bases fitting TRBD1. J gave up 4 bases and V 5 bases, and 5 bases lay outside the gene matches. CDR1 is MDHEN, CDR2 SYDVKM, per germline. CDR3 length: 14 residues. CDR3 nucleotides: TGTGCCAGCAGTCCTATGACAGGGGGCTATGGCTACACCTTC. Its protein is CASSPMTGGYGYTF.

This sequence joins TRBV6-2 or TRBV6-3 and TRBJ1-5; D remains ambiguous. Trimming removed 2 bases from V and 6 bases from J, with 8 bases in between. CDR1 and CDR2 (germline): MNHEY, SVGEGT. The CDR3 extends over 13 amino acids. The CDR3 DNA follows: TGTGCCAGCAGTTACGGTGTCCCTCAGCCCCAGCATTTT. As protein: CASSYGVPQPQHF.

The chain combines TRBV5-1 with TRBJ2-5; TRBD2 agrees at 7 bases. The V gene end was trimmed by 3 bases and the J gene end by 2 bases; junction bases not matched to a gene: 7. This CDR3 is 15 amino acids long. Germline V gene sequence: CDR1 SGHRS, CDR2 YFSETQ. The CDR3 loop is CASSYQQRGQETQYF. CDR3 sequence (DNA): TGCGCCAGCAGCTACCAGCAGCGGGGACAAGAGACCCAGTACTTC.

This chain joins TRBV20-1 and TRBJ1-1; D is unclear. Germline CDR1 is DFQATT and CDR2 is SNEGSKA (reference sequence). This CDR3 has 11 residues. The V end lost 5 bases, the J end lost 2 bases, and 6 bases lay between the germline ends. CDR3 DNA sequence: TGCAGTGCTTACTACAACACTGAAGCTTTCTTT. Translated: CSAYYNTEAFF.

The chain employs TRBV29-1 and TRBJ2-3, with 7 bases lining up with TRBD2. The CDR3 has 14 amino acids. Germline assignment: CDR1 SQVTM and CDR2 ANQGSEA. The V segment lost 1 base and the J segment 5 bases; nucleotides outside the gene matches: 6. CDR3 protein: CSVEVGRGGDTQYF. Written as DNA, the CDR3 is TGCAGCGTTGAAGTGGGGCGCGGGGGAGATACGCAGTATTTT.

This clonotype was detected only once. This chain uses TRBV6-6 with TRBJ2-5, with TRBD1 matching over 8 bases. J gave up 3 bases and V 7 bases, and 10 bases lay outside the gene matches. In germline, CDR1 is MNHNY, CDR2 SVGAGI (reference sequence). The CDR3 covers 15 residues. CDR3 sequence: CASTTTRTGKETQYF. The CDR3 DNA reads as TGTGCCAGCACCACGACTAGGACAGGGAAAGAGACCCAGTACTTC.

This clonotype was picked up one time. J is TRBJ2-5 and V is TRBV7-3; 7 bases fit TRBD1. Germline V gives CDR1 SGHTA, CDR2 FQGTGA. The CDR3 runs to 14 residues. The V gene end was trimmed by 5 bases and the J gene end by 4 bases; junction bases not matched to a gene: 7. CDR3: CASSPGTGAETQYF. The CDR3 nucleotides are TGTGCCAGCAGCCCGGGAACAGGGGCAGAGACCCAGTACTTC.

This CDR3 is CASSSPGVDEQFF. In DNA, the CDR3 is TGTGCCAGCAGCTCCCCCGGGGTGGATGAGCAGTTCTTC. The genes are TRBV7-2 and TRBJ2-1, with a tentative D call TRBD2 (5 bases). The V end lost 4 bases, the J end lost 8 bases, and 12 bases lay between the germline ends. The germline gives CDR1 SGHTA, CDR2 FQGNSA. CDR3 length: 13 amino acids.

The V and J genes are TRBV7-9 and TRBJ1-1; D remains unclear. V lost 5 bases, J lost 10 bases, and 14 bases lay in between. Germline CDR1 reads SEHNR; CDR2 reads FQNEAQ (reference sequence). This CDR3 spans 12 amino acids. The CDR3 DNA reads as TGTGCCAGCAGCATGCGACCGGCGGGAGCTTTCTTT. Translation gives CASSMRPAGAFF.

For the CDR3, the DNA is TGTGCCACCAGCAGAACCCAAGGAGATACGCAGTATTTT. Translated: CATSRTQGDTQYF. V is TRBV15 and J is TRBJ2-3; D not certain. CDR1 LNHNV and CDR2 YYDKDF come from the germline V gene (reference sequence). V was pared by 2 bases and J by 5 bases, with 8 bases between. The CDR3 has 13 amino acids.

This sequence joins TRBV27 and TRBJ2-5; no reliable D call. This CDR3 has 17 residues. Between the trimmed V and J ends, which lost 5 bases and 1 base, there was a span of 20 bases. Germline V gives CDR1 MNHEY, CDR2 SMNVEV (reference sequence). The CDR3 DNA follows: TGTGCCAGCAGTCTCGAGACCCGCCCGACCTCCCAAGAGACCCAGTACTTC. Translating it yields CASSLETRPTSQETQYF.

CDR3 bases: TGTGCCAGCAGCATTGTAGGGACAGGGGGCCACGAGCAGTACTTC. It is translated as CASSIVGTGGHEQYF. The V call is TRBV6-1, the J call TRBJ2-7; 12 nucleotides line up with TRBD1. Trimming cost V 6 bases and J 5 bases; bases outside gene matches: 8. The CDR3 contains 15 residues. The germline V gene has CDR1 MNHNS and CDR2 SASEGT.

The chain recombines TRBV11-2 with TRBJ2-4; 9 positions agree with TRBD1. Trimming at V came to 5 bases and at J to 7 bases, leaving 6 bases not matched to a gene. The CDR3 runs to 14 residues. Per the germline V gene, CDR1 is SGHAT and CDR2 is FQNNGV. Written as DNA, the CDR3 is TGTGCCAGCAGCCGGGACAGGGTGATCAACATTCAGTACTTC. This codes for CASSRDRVINIQYF.

CDR3 DNA: TGCAGCGTGGGGGGTGGTAGCTCCTACAATGAGCAGTTCTTC. The encoded protein is CSVGGGSSYNEQFF. The chain recombines TRBV29-1 with TRBJ2-1; tentative D call: TRBD2 (6 bases). The CDR3 is 14 amino acids. Germline V gives CDR1 SQVTM, CDR2 ANQGSEA. V was pared by 6 bases and J by 0 bases, with 12 bases between.

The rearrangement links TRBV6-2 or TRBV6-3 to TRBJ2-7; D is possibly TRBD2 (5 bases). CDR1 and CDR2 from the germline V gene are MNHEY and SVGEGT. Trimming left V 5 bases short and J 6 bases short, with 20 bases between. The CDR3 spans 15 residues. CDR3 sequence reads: CASSTLGRPYIEQYV. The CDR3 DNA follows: TGTGCCAGCAGTACCCTTGGGAGACCTTACATCGAGCAGTACGTC.

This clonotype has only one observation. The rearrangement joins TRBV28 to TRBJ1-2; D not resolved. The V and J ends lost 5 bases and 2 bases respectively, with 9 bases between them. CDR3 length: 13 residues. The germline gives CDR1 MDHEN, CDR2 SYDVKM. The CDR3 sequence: CASSTVINYGYTF. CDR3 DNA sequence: TGTGCCAGCAGTACAGTTATCAACTATGGCTACACCTTC.